The 3 T cell receptor beta chains below were found in one sample sequenced in a study of PD-1 and CTLA-4 blockade in melanoma. Profiling relied on immunoSEQ multiplex PCR, and the TCRdb table lists in-frame clones only, not all of them. The data contain 25,000 to 35,000 clones, roughly 89% of them seen just once; the ten biggest clones take up 8% to 9.5%. The source was CD8+ T cells from peripheral blood, collected before anti-PD-1 treatment. The origin of the receptors is a human donor with melanoma.

J is TRBJ1-1 and V is TRBV29-1; no firm D call. CDR1 and CDR2 from the germline V gene are SQVTM and ANQGSEA. The CDR3 length is 12 residues. The V gene lost 6 bases and the J gene lost 2 bases, with 10 bases spanning the gap. The CDR3 sequence is CSVGRPNTEAFF. CDR3 in DNA: TGCAGCGTCGGACGGCCTAACACTGAAGCTTTCTTT.

The chain is built from TRBV28 and TRBJ2-7, with D possibly TRBD2 on 6 matching bases. CDR3 size: 18 residues. The V end lost 5 bases, the J end lost 1 base, and 24 bases lay between the germline ends. Germline CDR1 MDHEN, CDR2 SYDVKM. CDR3 loop: CASSDGRQTFKESYEQYF. The CDR3 DNA reads TGTGCCAGCAGTGATGGGAGGCAGACTTTTAAGGAGTCCTACGAGCAGTACTTC.

The chain employs TRBV27 and TRBJ2-3; the D call may be TRBD1 or TRBD2 (6 bases each). The V gene's germline CDR1 is MNHEY and CDR2 SMNVEV (reference sequence). This CDR3 comprises 13 residues. V gave up 6 bases and J gave up 5 bases, with 12 bases separating them. CDR3 residues: CASRQQGGDTQYF. The CDR3 coding sequence is TGTGCCAGCAGACAACAGGGAGGAGATACGCAGTATTTT.